This T cell receptor beta chain was found in a study of shared clonotypes between healthy human individuals. Germline V gene lookup returns CDR1 SGHRS and CDR2 YFSETQ. Trimming took off 0 bases at V and 11 bases at J, with 13 bases between the two ends. There are 13 residues in the CDR3. Study findings and constraints: Larger richness was generally estimated for naive than memory subsets. Tissue TCR repertoires likely differ from these blood-only repertoires. Expectations were that clonotype sharing among donors would be affected by sequencing depth.

The table came from immunoSEQ multiplex PCR; TCRdb's copy has only in-frame clones and leaves some out. Here the sample spans fewer than 2.5 million clones, 80% to 95% being singletons. Points on this clone: Antigen: not known.

CD4+ cells underwent separation, giving CD45RA+ naive and CD45RA-negative memory subsets. The receptor's source is a man aged 18 to 30 in good health. Some clones in this sample may be carry-over from other donors' samples. This rearrangement joins TRBV5-1 to TRBJ2-3; no clear D. Sequenced sample: naive CD4+ T cells from PBMCs. The sample's subset: CD45RA+ positively selected. The CDR3 nucleotides are TGCGCCAGCAGCTTGGCCTCCAGAATAAGGCAGTATTTT. Amino acids: CASSLASRIRQYF. Variable domain in full (rest from reference TRBV5-1 and TRBJ2-3): KAGVTQTPRYLIKTRGQQVTLSCSPISGHRSVSWYQQTPGQGLQFLFEYFSETQRNKGNFPGRFSGRQFSNSRSEMNVSTLELGDSALYLCASSLASRIRQYFGPGTRLTVL.